The next 7 T cell receptor beta chains were all read from a single sample in a study of T cells in Graves' hyperthyroidism and ophthalmopathy. The investigators amplified TCR beta CDR3 regions from RNA transcripts. Carried out on the TCR CDR3, a first-round RT-PCR used the HTBI primer set. TCRdb recomputed calls from the multiplex PCR reads with MiXCR, one row per CDR3 protein. The data show 200,000 to 250,000 distinct CDR3 sequences, about 17% seen once. The source material was blood. These receptors were collected from a woman in her forties or fifties with Graves' hyperthyroidism.

There are a few counts of this clonotype. The chain combines TRBV20-1 with TRBJ1-4; D is uncertain. There are 12 residues in the CDR3. Trimming pared 4 bases from V and 6 bases from J, leaving 9 bases between. The germline V gene encodes CDR1 DFQATT and CDR2 SNEGSKA (reference sequence). The CDR3, as DNA: TGCAGTGCTATAGCGGGTTATGAAAAACTGTTTTTT. Protein sequence: CSAIAGYEKLFF.

This clonotype was observed at least ten times. The J gene is TRBJ2-1, the V gene TRBV4-2; TRBD2 agrees at 7 bases. J lost 7 bases, V lost 0 bases, and 9 bases had no gene match. Germline loops: CDR1 LGHNA, CDR2 YNFKEQ. This CDR3 spans 16 amino acids. The CDR3 here is CASSQDWLAAQNEQFF. CDR3 in DNA: TGTGCCAGCAGCCAAGATTGGCTAGCGGCACAGAATGAGCAGTTCTTC.

This clonotype has at least ten counts. The V gene is TRBV7-2, the J gene TRBJ2-1; 8 bases agree with TRBD2. Germline CDR1 SGHTA, CDR2 FQGNSA. The CDR3 totals 14 residues. Trimming cost V 5 bases and J 10 bases; bases outside gene matches: 10. The CDR3 sequence is CASSRPGLVREQFF. For the CDR3, the DNA is TGTGCCAGCAGCCGACCGGGACTAGTCCGGGAGCAGTTCTTC.

This clonotype was counted at least ten times. The chain carries TRBV3-1 and TRBJ2-3, with 15 bases aligning to TRBD2. Germline V lookup: CDR1 LGHDT, CDR2 YNNKEL (reference sequence). The length of the CDR3 is 18 residues. Trimming cost V 0 bases and J 3 bases; bases outside gene matches: 4. The DNA for the CDR3 is TGTGCCAGCAGCCAAGAGGGACTAGCGGGAGGAGGGACAGATACGCAGTATTTT. Translating gives CASSQEGLAGGGTDTQYF.

The chain has TRBV11-2 and TRBJ2-1, with a weak D call TRBD2 (7 bases). This CDR3 has 14 residues. Trimming removed 8 bases from V and 10 bases from J, with 21 bases in between. Per the germline V gene, CDR1 is SGHAT and CDR2 is FQNNGV. DNA for the CDR3: TGTGCCAGCGCAGCGGGGCCAGGGGTCGCCGAGCAGTTCTTC. Protein: CASAAGPGVAEQFF.

This clonotype was recorded at least ten times. The rearrangement joins TRBV2 to TRBJ1-6; TRBD1 might be the D (5 bases). In germline, CDR1 is SNHLY, CDR2 FYNNEI. V was cut by 6 bases and J by 3 bases, with 12 bases left in between. The CDR3 spans 15 residues. The CDR3 here is CASSPDSLYNSPLHF. CDR3 in DNA: TGTGCCAGCAGCCCCGACAGCCTCTATAATTCACCCCTCCACTTT.

The chain recombines TRBV28 with TRBJ2-3, with a tentative D call TRBD1 (6 bases). V lost 5 bases and J lost 5, with 26 bases in between. This CDR3 comprises 18 residues. Germline CDR1 is MDHEN and CDR2 is SYDVKM. The CDR3 DNA follows: TGTGCCAGCAGTCCCTTCTTCGGCCGTGGGGGCCGGAAAGATACGCAGTATTTT. It specifies CASSPFFGRGGRKDTQYF.